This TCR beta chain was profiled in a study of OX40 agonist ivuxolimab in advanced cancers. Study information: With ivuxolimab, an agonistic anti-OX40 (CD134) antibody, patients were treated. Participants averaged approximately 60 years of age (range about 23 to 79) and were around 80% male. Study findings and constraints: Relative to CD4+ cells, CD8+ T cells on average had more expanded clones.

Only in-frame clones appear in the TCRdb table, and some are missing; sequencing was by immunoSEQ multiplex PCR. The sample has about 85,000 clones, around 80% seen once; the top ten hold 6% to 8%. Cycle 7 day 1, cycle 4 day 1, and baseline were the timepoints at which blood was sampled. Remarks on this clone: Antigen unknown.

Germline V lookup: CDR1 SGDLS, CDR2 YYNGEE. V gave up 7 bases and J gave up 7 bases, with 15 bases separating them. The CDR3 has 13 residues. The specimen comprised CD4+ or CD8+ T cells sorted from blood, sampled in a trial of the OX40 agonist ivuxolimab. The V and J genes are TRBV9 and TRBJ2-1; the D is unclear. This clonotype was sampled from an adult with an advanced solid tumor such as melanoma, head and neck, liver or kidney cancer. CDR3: CASARGGRNEQFF. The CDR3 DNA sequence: TGTGCCAGCGCGAGAGGTGGAAGGAATGAGCAGTTCTTC.